This passage covers 10 T cell receptor beta chains from one sample sequenced in a study of regulatory T cells in long-lasting Graves disease. CDR3 regions were amplified by Arm-PCR using iRepertoire HTBI primers to build TCR beta libraries. MiXCR, run by TCRdb on the multiplex PCR reads, gives a single entry per CDR3 protein. This sample carries 500,000 or so distinct CDR3 sequences, roughly 16% of them seen once, and the ten largest clones take roughly 25%. Time point in this sample: newly diagnosed GD, antithyroid drugs for less than 3 months. RNA isolated from PBMCs was used to make the TCR library. This sample was shared with a second study, whose subject was T cells in Graves' hyperthyroidism and ophthalmopathy.

Sequenced here: peripheral blood mononuclear cells (PBMCs), sampled at new diagnosis, from a patient treated with antithyroid drugs. These receptors came from a woman aged 35-65 years with Graves disease.

This clonotype was counted ten times or more. The chain carries TRBV7-6 and TRBJ1-2; D might be TRBD1 (5 bases). The germline V gene has CDR1 SGHVS and CDR2 FNYEAQ. V was clipped by 4 bases and J by 5 bases, with 11 bases between them. The length of the CDR3 is 13 residues. CDR3 in DNA: TGTGCCAGCAGCTCCCCATCAGGGTATGGCTACACCTTC. Translated, it gives CASSSPSGYGYTF. Variable domain in full (rest from reference TRBV7-6 and TRBJ1-2): GAGVSQSPRYKVTKRGQDVALRCDPISGHVSLYWYRQALGQGPEFLTYFNYEAQQDKSGLPNDRFSAERPEGSISTLTIQRTEQRDSAMYRCASSSPSGYGYTFGSGTRLTVV.

This clonotype was counted at least ten times. This sequence joins TRBV5-1 and TRBJ2-1; 7 bases agree with TRBD2. Trimming removed 0 bases from V and 4 bases from J; junction bases left unmatched: 7. From germline, CDR1 is SGHRS and CDR2 YFSETQ. This CDR3 region has 16 residues. The CDR3 bases are TGCGCCAGCAGCTTGGCAGGACTAGACTCTTACAATGAGCAGTTCTTC. It is translated as CASSLAGLDSYNEQFF.

This clonotype was detected only a few times. The chain recombines TRBV20-1 with TRBJ1-5; D ambiguous. Germline V CDR1 and CDR2: DFQATT, SNEGSKA (reference sequence). This CDR3 spans 16 amino acids. The ends were cut back, 3 bases at V and 5 bases at J, with 20 bases in the middle. This chain's CDR3 is CSARAATRLADQPQHF. CDR3 nucleotides: TGCAGTGCTAGGGCCGCGACAAGGTTAGCCGATCAGCCCCAGCATTTT.

This clonotype was picked up many times. The genes are TRBV27 and TRBJ1-2, with TRBD1 identical over 7 bases. Germline V gene sequence: CDR1 MNHEY, CDR2 SMNVEV (reference sequence). The CDR3 consists of 13 residues. This CDR3 is CGSRAGGWSGYTF. CDR3 coding DNA: TGTGGATCCCGGGCAGGGGGATGGTCCGGCTACACCTTC.

The V and J genes are TRBV27 and TRBJ2-5; possibly TRBD1 for D (6 bases). Per germline, CDR1 MNHEY and CDR2 SMNVEV (reference sequence). The CDR3 spans 13 residues. Trimming stripped 4 bases from V and 7 bases from J, with 13 bases between. The CDR3, as DNA: TGTGCCAGCAGTTCGGACGAGACAGGGACCCAGTACTTC. Amino acid sequence: CASSSDETGTQYF.

This clonotype was seen only a few times. The V gene is TRBV4-1, the J gene TRBJ2-7; D is uncertain. Germline assignment: CDR1 MGHRA and CDR2 YSYEKL. V dropped 0 bases and J dropped 3 bases, with 15 bases sitting between them. The CDR3 extends over 16 amino acids. CDR3 DNA sequence: TGCGCCAGCAGCCAAGACACCGTAGAAATCGGCTACGAGCAGTACTTC. Encoded protein: CASSQDTVEIGYEQYF.

The chain couples TRBV19 to TRBJ2-1, with 9 bases matching TRBD2. V trimming: 4 bases; J trimming: 0 bases; junction bases outside the gene matches: 7. The CDR3 consists of 17 residues. Germline values: CDR1 LNHDA, CDR2 SQIVND (reference sequence). The CDR3 loop reads CASSKNSGGNSYNEQFF. Written as DNA, the CDR3 is TGTGCCAGTAGTAAGAACAGCGGGGGGAACTCCTACAATGAGCAGTTCTTC.

In its sample, this clonotype was seen a few times. The chain couples TRBV7-3 to TRBJ2-1; 8 bases agree with TRBD2. The germline V gene encodes CDR1 SGHTA and CDR2 FQGTGA. This CDR3 contains 16 residues. Unmatched junction bases numbered 8, after V lost 1 base and J lost 6 bases. In DNA, the CDR3 is TGTGCCAGCAGCTTAAATGGACTAGCTCGGGTCAATGAGCAGTTCTTC. It encodes CASSLNGLARVNEQFF. The complete variable domain, with remaining parts taken from reference TRBV7-3 and TRBJ2-1, reads GAGVSQTPSNKVTEKGKYVELRCDPISGHTALYWYRQSLGQGPEFLIYFQGTGAADDSGLPNDRFFAVRPEGSVSTLKIQRTERGDSAVYLCASSLNGLARVNEQFFGPGTRLTVL.

In its sample, this clonotype was seen many times. The chain is built from TRBV7-8 and TRBJ2-5; D remains unclear. This CDR3 is 11 amino acids long. Trimming shortened V by 8 bases and J by 3 bases, and 7 bases separated the two germline ends. Germline assignment: CDR1 SGHVS and CDR2 FQNEAQ. The CDR3 here is CASRTEETQYF. As DNA, the CDR3 is TGTGCCAGCCGCACCGAAGAGACCCAGTACTTC.

This clonotype occurred many times. Here the CDR3 reads CAWSLEENQPQHF. The CDR3 region has the DNA TGTGCCTGGAGCCTTGAGGAAAATCAGCCCCAGCATTTT. The J gene is TRBJ1-5, the V gene TRBV30; D remains unclear. Germline loops: CDR1 GTSNPN, CDR2 SVGIG (reference sequence). This CDR3 is built from 13 residues. V dropped 3 bases and J dropped 4 bases, with 10 bases sitting between them.